What follows are 22 T cell receptor beta chains derived from one specimen sequenced in a study of blood T cell repertoires in COVID-19 (dated by TCRdb to about 2020). Library preparation used the immunoSEQ multiplex PCR assay. The source is immuneACCESS, and TCRdb retained only in-frame sequences with V and J called. Part of the clones is not carried over; for the studies checked, unresolved V genes explain less than half of this, and the remainder is unexplained. The sample contains about 180,000 clones, about 80% of them found a single time. The ten most abundant clones make up around 6.8% of the sample. The sequenced sample consisted of peripheral blood. All receptors come from a human donor in a cohort sampled during active COVID-19.

This clone occurred once. Distinct nucleotide sequences in the sample also encode this CDR3. The chain joins TRBV18 to TRBJ2-5; 10 nucleotides agree with TRBD1. With 3 bases clipped from V and 4 bases from J, the junction kept 5 bases outside the gene matches. CDR3 length equals 15 residues. CDR1 and CDR2 (germline): KGHSH, LQKENI. The CDR3 DNA reads as TGTGCCAGCTCACCGGGGGACAGGGGAGGAGAGACCCAGTACTTC. Residues: CASSPGDRGGETQYF.

The genes are TRBV19 and TRBJ2-1; D is ambiguous. Germline assignment: CDR1 LNHDA and CDR2 SQIVND (reference sequence). This CDR3 contains 15 residues. The V end lost 3 bases, the J end lost 0 bases, and 9 bases lay between the germline ends. The CDR3 protein is CASSITPSSYNEQFF. The CDR3 DNA reads TGTGCCAGTAGTATTACGCCGAGCTCCTACAATGAGCAGTTCTTC. Together with reference TRBV19 and TRBJ2-1, the CDR3 gives the full variable domain: DGGITQSPKYLFRKEGQNVTLSCEQNLNHDAMYWYRQDPGQGLRLIYYSQIVNDFQKGDIAEGYSVSREKKESFPLTVTSAQKNPTAFYLCASSITPSSYNEQFFGPGTRLTVL.

The genes are TRBV27 and TRBJ2-7; D not resolved. Between the trimmed V and J ends, which lost 3 bases and 3 bases, there was a span of 9 bases. The CDR3 totals 13 residues. Per the germline V gene, CDR1 is MNHEY and CDR2 is SMNVEV (reference sequence). CDR3: CASSLAPHYEQYF. DNA of the CDR3: TGTGCCAGCAGTTTGGCACCCCACTACGAGCAGTACTTC.

This clone was detected only a few times. The CDR3 loop reads CASSLGTGMGEQYF. The DNA for the CDR3 is TGTGCCAGCAGTCTCGGGACAGGGATGGGCGAGCAGTACTTC. The V call is TRBV7-9, the J call TRBJ2-7; 9 nucleotides line up with TRBD1. V lost 6 bases, J lost 6 bases, and 9 bases stayed unmatched. The germline V gene encodes CDR1 SEHNR and CDR2 FQNEAQ (reference sequence). The CDR3 is 14 residues long.

The J gene is TRBJ2-1, the V gene TRBV24-1, with D perhaps matching TRBD2 (5 bases). This CDR3 is 14 amino acids long. Per germline, CDR1 KGHDR and CDR2 SFDVKD. V lost 4 bases to trimming and J lost 7 bases, with 13 bases between them. This CDR3 is CATSDVAWPNEQFF. The CDR3 DNA sequence: TGTGCCACCAGTGACGTAGCGTGGCCAAATGAGCAGTTCTTC.

The V call is TRBV4-2, the J call TRBJ1-1; D may be TRBD1 (5 bases). Looked up from germline, CDR1 is LGHNA and CDR2 is YNFKEQ. Deletions cut 2 bases from V and 6 bases from J, with 10 bases between. The CDR3 runs 13 residues. CDR3 loop: CASSQPGLPEAFF. In DNA form, the CDR3 reads TGTGCCAGCAGCCAACCGGGACTCCCTGAAGCTTTCTTT.

The V gene is TRBV27, the J gene TRBJ2-1, with D possibly TRBD2 on 6 matching bases. From germline, CDR1 is MNHEY and CDR2 SMNVEV (reference sequence). The CDR3 loop spans 18 amino acids. V lost 5 bases to trimming and J lost 0 bases, with 20 bases between them. CDR3 residues: CASSGGTKVPDSYNEQFF. The CDR3 DNA reads as TGTGCCAGCAGTGGCGGGACGAAGGTTCCGGACTCCTACAATGAGCAGTTCTTC.

V gene TRBV6-5 combines with J gene TRBJ2-3, with TRBD1 as a possible D gene (5 bases). CDR3 size: 15 residues. The V gene's germline CDR1 is MNHEY and CDR2 SVGAGI. V was trimmed by 8 bases and J by 3 bases, leaving 18 bases between them. The CDR3 sequence: CASRPPGFGTDTQYF. As DNA, the CDR3 is TGTGCCAGCCGCCCCCCAGGGTTCGGTACAGATACGCAGTATTTT.

CDR3 in DNA: TGTGCCACCAGCAGAGATAAATCGGGACAGGGGTCTCAGCCCCAGCATTTT. It codes for CATSRDKSGQGSQPQHF. J is TRBJ1-5 and V is TRBV15; 10 nucleotides agree with TRBD1. CDR1 is LNHNV, CDR2 YYDKDF, per germline (reference sequence). With 0 bases clipped from V and 6 bases from J, the junction kept 8 bases outside the gene matches. The CDR3 has 17 amino acids.

Here the CDR3 reads CASSLPRDRVNTSSYEQYF. The CDR3 DNA sequence: TGCGCCAGCTCACTTCCTCGGGACAGGGTTAATACGAGCTCCTACGAGCAGTACTTC. The V gene is TRBV5-1, the J gene TRBJ2-7; 9 nucleotides agree with TRBD1. Germline lookup yields CDR1 SGHRS and CDR2 YFSETQ. J was trimmed by 0 bases and V by 7 bases; bases with no gene match: 20. The CDR3 runs 19 residues.

V usage is TRBV5-1 and J usage is TRBJ1-1; tentatively, D is TRBD1 (6 bases). The CDR3 sequence is 13 residues long. V was trimmed by 7 bases and J by 11 bases, leaving 21 bases between them. Per germline, CDR1 SGHRS and CDR2 YFSETQ. The CDR3 DNA reads as TGCGCCAGCCGCCCAGGGGACGCTCTGGTGGCTTTCTTT. Its translation is CASRPGDALVAFF.

J is TRBJ2-2 and V is TRBV4-1; D may be TRBD1 (6 bases). V was clipped by 0 bases and J by 3 bases, with 14 bases between them. The CDR3 runs to 17 residues. From germline, CDR1 is MGHRA and CDR2 YSYEKL. CDR3 sequence: CASSQDLRTADTGELFF. CDR3 nucleotide sequence: TGCGCCAGCAGCCAAGATTTAAGGACAGCTGACACCGGGGAGCTGTTTTTT.

The chain links TRBV6-5 to TRBJ1-1; TRBD1 is a possible D gene (5 bases). V was clipped by 4 bases and J by 1 base, with 7 bases between them. CDR3 length equals 13 residues. Germline V gives CDR1 MNHEY, CDR2 SVGAGI. CDR3 sequence: CASSSQENTEAFF. The CDR3 bases are TGTGCCAGCAGTTCACAGGAGAACACTGAAGCTTTCTTT.

The chain recombines TRBV4-1 with TRBJ1-6; the D is unclear. The germline V and J ends were trimmed by 0 bases and 7 bases, with 19 bases remaining between them. The length of the CDR3 is 18 residues. The germline V gene has CDR1 MGHRA and CDR2 YSYEKL. CDR3 sequence (DNA): TGCGCCAGCAGCCAAGATTCCGCCTACCAGGTGGCCAATTCACCCCTCCACTTT. This sequence encodes CASSQDSAYQVANSPLHF.

The CDR3 loop reads CASSATGTPTTNEKLFF. In DNA form, the CDR3 reads TGTGCCAGCAGCGCCACCGGGACACCGACAACTAATGAAAAACTGTTTTTT. This rearrangement joins TRBV9 to TRBJ1-4, with TRBD1 as a possible D gene (6 bases). Germline loops: CDR1 SGDLS, CDR2 YYNGEE. This CDR3 has 17 residues. Trimming took off 3 bases at V and 0 bases at J, with 15 bases between the two ends.

As concerns this clone: The junction does not match germline at one end; this may be a read error. The rearrangement links TRBV7-7 to TRBJ2-1, with 11 bases identical to TRBD2. CDR1 is SSHAT and CDR2 is FNYEAQ in the germline V gene (reference sequence). The length of the CDR3 is 15 residues. The CDR3 region has the DNA TGTGCTAGCAGCTCTCTAGCGGGGGGTAGGAATGAGCAGTTCTTC. It specifies CASSSLAGGRNEQFF.

This chain links TRBV4-1 with TRBJ2-2; D is possibly TRBD1 (6 bases). In germline, CDR1 is MGHRA, CDR2 YSYEKL. The CDR3 extends over 16 amino acids. V was cut by 3 bases and J by 0 bases, with 11 bases left in between. The CDR3 protein is CASSQDTGTNTGELFF. The DNA for the CDR3 is TGCGCCAGCAGCCAGGATACAGGGACGAACACCGGGGAGCTGTTTTTT.

This clone has just one count. The chain links TRBV11-2 to TRBJ1-2, with D possibly TRBD1 on 5 matching bases. The CDR3 loop spans 13 amino acids. Trimming took off 7 bases at V and 2 bases at J, with 11 bases between the two ends. Germline-derived CDR1 and CDR2 are SGHAT and FQNNGV. The DNA of the CDR3 is TGTGCCAGCACTGACAGCCCCAACTATGGCTACACCTTC. Encoded protein: CASTDSPNYGYTF.

This chain uses TRBV2 with TRBJ1-5; D is unclear. Trimming took 7 bases from V and 5 from J, leaving 18 bases between them. Germline loops: CDR1 SNHLY, CDR2 FYNNEI. This CDR3 is 15 amino acids long. CDR3 sequence reads: CASTKRAGFDQPQHF. The CDR3 DNA reads as TGTGCCAGCACGAAGCGGGCGGGGTTTGATCAGCCCCAGCATTTT.

For the CDR3, the DNA is TGTGCCAGCAGCTTAGGGCAGGAGGAGACTGAAGCTTTCTTT. Residues: CASSLGQEETEAFF. The V gene is TRBV7-9, the J gene TRBJ1-1; unclear D gene. Trimming shortened V by 1 base and J by 5 bases, and 11 bases separated the two germline ends. This CDR3 comprises 14 residues. Germline loops: CDR1 SEHNR, CDR2 FQNEAQ (reference sequence).

The rearrangement joins TRBV4-1 to TRBJ1-1, with a possible D match to TRBD1 (5 bases). V was cut by 2 bases and J by 1 base, with 11 bases left in between. The CDR3 spans 15 residues. The germline V gene encodes CDR1 MGHRA and CDR2 YSYEKL. The CDR3 region is CASSQLGRANTEAFF. The CDR3 region has the DNA TGCGCCAGCAGCCAACTGGGCAGGGCGAACACTGAAGCTTTCTTT.

This rearrangement joins TRBV10-3 to TRBJ2-5; 8 nucleotides line up with TRBD2. The V gene end was trimmed by 4 bases and the J gene end by 2 bases; junction bases not matched to a gene: 6. CDR3 length equals 15 residues. Germline assignment: CDR1 ENHRY and CDR2 SYGVKD. The CDR3 sequence is CAISVTGGRQETQYF. Here the CDR3 DNA reads TGTGCCATCAGTGTAACGGGGGGGCGACAAGAGACCCAGTACTTC.